This TCR beta chain was sequenced in a study of CD8 T cells in ankylosing spondylitis. Study conclusions and caveats: Ankylosing spondylitis blood appeared to be characterized by a TCR beta motif of 8 or 9 highly homologous variants.

Quantitative 5'-RACE was performed with molecular barcodes, and it yielded the TCR beta libraries. MiXCR, run by TCRdb on the 5' RACE reads, gives a single entry per CDR3 protein. The sample holds 130,000 or so distinct CDR3 sequences, 15% to 20% seen once. The CDR3 contains 15 residues. The germline V gene encodes CDR1 SNHLY and CDR2 FYNNEI. V was clipped by 0 bases and J by 0 bases, with 9 bases between them. Comments on this clonotype: Antigen specificity is unknown.

The sample comprised blood, either unsorted or a sorted T cell fraction (not recorded which). The V call is TRBV2, the J call TRBJ2-7; D is perhaps TRBD1 (6 bases). The clonotype originates from a male donor with ankylosing spondylitis. The CDR3 region is CASSEASDSSYEQYF. CDR3 nucleotides: TGTGCCAGCAGTGAAGCCTCGGACAGCTCCTACGAGCAGTACTTC.